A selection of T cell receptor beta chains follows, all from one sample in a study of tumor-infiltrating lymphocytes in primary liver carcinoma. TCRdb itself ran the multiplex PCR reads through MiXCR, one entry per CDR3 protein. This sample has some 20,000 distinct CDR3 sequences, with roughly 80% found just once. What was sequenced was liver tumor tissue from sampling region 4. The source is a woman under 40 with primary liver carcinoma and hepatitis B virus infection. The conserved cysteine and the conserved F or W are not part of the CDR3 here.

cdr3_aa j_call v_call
ASSLSVGLAGGGYVQY TRBJ2-7 TRBV11-2
VSSLGGFGNGGTEAF TRBJ1-1 TRBV13
ASNARSSINSPLH TRBJ1-6 TRBV9
TSSDQWVSNTEAL TRBJ1-1 TRBV2
ASSTYALSEEIQY TRBJ2-5 TRBV12-3/TRBV12-4
ASSFGHRDKNTGELF TRBJ2-2 TRBV5-1
TSSALLLSPEQY TRBJ2-7 TRBV7-8
SAETGSTEAF TRBJ1-1 TRBV29-1
TSSQTSGGPYEQY TRBJ2-7 TRBV7-8
ASSLEQTIYGQY TRBJ2-7 TRBV5-5
ASFTSGRKSNYEQY TRBJ2-7 TRBV28
ASGRPDRDYSYEQY TRBJ2-7 TRBV11-3
ASSLGLAGVAGELF TRBJ2-2 TRBV7-9
TGSPGNTYDQY TRBJ2-7 TRBV11-2
VNSFLNGEQF TRBJ2-1 TRBV11-2
ASSSTGWGNEKLF TRBJ1-4 TRBV28
DSSQGTSGNYEQY TRBJ2-7 TRBV4-3
ASSSKGQKNTGELF TRBJ2-2 TRBV7-8
ANSESATRQAIQY TRBJ2-5 TRBV10-3
IALRDYHEHF TRBJ2-1 TRBV29-1
AIIPTLTRDEQF TRBJ2-1 TRBV10-3
ASSFGRGGAYNEQF TRBJ2-1 TRBV7-6
ATSESAAIQETQY TRBJ2-5 TRBV10-3
TNTRAGEPFRLAKNIQY TRBJ2-4 TRBV6-1
ASSYKEGSSYEQY TRBJ2-7 TRBV6-5
ASSYGMVSHGQY TRBJ2-7 TRBV6-2/TRBV6-3
ASNSATGYETHY TRBJ2-5 TRBV5-6
VISGLVSGNTIY TRBJ1-3 TRBV10-3
ANSQDAGSSYNEQI TRBJ2-1 TRBV4-3
ASSTLLLSPGQY TRBJ2-7 TRBV7-8
ASSSQGSWEAQY TRBJ2-5 TRBV11-2
ASSSGHGRTMSSCEQY TRBJ2-7 TRBV7-8
ASSLRRGKLL TRBJ1-4 TRBV12-3/TRBV12-4
ASSLRTELLQY TRBJ2-7 TRBV5-6
VRSYRVSYEQY TRBJ2-7 TRBV6-5
ASSARDRGRKEWSNIEAF TRBJ1-1 TRBV11-2
ASSRLAGGWREQF TRBJ2-1 TRBV11-3
ANSTGAGTGVPQY TRBJ2-7 TRBV11-2
ASGLPLDGWYTYEHY TRBJ2-7 TRBV28
ASSPQIHIDAQY TRBJ2-3 TRBV11-2
ASSLERGRAEAF TRBJ1-1 TRBV11-2
ARRLVPGFVVY TRBJ2-3 TRBV5-4
ASSQSIWLGDHDDTQY TRBJ2-3 TRBV4-3
TSNRRDRDYSYEQY TRBJ2-7 TRBV11-3
ASSQGEGRGRTATNHGYT TRBJ1-2 TRBV4-3
AYRSQGAPNTGELF TRBJ2-2 TRBV11-2
TISQDAGSSYNGQF TRBJ2-1 TRBV4-3
ASSERFLVLRSNYYYT TRBJ1-2 TRBV6-1
ASSHAGTFTGTSGRKNIQH TRBJ2-4 TRBV11-2
ASSLGTSGARNEQF TRBJ2-1 TRBV7-9
ASSLDLAGGSHNEQF TRBJ2-1 TRBV11-3
ASSPRDSRSYEQY TRBJ2-7 TRBV11-1
ASSLLNTEAF TRBJ1-1 TRBV11-1